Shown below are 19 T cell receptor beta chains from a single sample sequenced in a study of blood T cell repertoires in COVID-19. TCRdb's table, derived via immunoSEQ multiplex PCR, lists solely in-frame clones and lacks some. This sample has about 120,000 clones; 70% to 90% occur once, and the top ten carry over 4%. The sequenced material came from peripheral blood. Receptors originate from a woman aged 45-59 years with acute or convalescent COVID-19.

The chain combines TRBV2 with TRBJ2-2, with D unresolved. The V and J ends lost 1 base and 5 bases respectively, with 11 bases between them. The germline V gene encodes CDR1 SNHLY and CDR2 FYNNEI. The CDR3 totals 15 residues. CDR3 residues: CASSEGAIETGELFF. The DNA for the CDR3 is TGTGCCAGCAGTGAAGGGGCTATCGAGACCGGGGAGCTGTTTTTT.

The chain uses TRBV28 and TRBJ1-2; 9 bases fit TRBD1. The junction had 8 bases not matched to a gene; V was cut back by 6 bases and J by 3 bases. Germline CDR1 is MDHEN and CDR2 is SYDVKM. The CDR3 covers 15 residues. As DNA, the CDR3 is TGTGCCAGCAGACTTCCAACAGGGGGCTACTATGGCTACACCTTC. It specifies CASRLPTGGYYGYTF.

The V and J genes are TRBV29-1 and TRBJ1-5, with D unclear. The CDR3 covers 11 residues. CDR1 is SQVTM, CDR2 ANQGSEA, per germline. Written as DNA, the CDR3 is TGCACACTCCCAGGTAATCAGCCCCAGCATTTT. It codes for CTLPGNQPQHF. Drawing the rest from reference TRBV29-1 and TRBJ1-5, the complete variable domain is SAVISQKPSRDICQRGTSLTIQCQVDSQVTMMFWYRQQPGQSLTLIATANQGSEATYESGFVIDKFPISRPNLTFSTLTVSNMSPEDSSIYLCTLPGNQPQHFGDGTRLSIL.

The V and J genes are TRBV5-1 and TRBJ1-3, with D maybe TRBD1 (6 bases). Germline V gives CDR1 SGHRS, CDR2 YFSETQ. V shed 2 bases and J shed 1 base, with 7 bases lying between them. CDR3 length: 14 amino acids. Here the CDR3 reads CASSLQGSGNTIYF. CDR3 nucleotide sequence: TGCGCCAGCAGCTTACAGGGATCTGGAAACACCATATATTTT.

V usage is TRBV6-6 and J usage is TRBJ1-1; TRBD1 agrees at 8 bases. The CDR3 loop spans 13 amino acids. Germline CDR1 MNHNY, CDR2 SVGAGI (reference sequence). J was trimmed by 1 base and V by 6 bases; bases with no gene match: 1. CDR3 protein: CASRDRANTEAFF. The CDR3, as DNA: TGTGCCAGCAGGGACAGGGCGAACACTGAAGCTTTCTTT.

The CDR3 loop reads CASSYSGSTYGYTF. The CDR3 nucleotides read TGTGCCAGCAGTTACTCGGGCAGCACCTATGGCTACACCTTC. This chain connects TRBV6-2 or TRBV6-3 to TRBJ1-2; D is unclear. The CDR3 totals 14 residues. V lost 0 bases and J lost 4, with 9 bases in between. Germline CDR1 reads MNHEY; CDR2 reads SVGEGT.

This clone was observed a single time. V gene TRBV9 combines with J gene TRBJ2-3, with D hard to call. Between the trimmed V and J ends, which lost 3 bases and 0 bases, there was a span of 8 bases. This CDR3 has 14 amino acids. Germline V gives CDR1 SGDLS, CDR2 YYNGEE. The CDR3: CASSAFQSTDTQYF. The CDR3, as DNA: TGTGCCAGCAGCGCATTCCAGAGCACAGATACGCAGTATTTT.

CDR3 residues: CASSQDHVGRGSSYNEQFF. The DNA for the CDR3 is TGCGCCAGCAGCCAAGATCATGTAGGGCGCGGGAGTTCCTACAATGAGCAGTTCTTC. The chain carries TRBV4-3 and TRBJ2-1, with 7 bases matching TRBD2. V shed 0 bases and J 1 base; nucleotides not matched to a gene: 12. Germline values: CDR1 LGHNA, CDR2 YSLEER. The CDR3 is made up of 19 amino acids.

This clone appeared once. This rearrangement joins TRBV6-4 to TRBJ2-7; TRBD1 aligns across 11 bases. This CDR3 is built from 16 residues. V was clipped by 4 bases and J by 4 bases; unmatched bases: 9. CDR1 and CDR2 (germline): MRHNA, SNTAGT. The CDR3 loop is CASSVSDRGRRYEQYF. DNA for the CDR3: TGTGCCAGCAGTGTTTCGGACAGGGGGCGTCGATACGAGCAGTACTTC.

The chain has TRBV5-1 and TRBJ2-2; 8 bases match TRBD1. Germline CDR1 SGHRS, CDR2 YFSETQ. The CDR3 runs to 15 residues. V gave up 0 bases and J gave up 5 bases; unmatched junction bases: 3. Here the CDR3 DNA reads TGCGCCAGCAGCTTGGGGACAGGGCTGACCGGGGAGCTGTTTTTT. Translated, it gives CASSLGTGLTGELFF.

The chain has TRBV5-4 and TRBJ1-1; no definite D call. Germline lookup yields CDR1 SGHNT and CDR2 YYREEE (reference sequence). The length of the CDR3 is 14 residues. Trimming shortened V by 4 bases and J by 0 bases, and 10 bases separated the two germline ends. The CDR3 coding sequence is TGTGCCAGCAGCCTTCGCGGGTTGAACACTGAAGCTTTCTTT. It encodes CASSLRGLNTEAFF. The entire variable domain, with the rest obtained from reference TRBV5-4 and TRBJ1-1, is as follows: ETGVTQSPTHLIKTRGQQVTLRCSSQSGHNTVSWYQQALGQGPQFIFQYYREEENGRGNFPPRFSGLQFPNYSSELNVNALELDDSALYLCASSLRGLNTEAFFGQGTRLTVV.

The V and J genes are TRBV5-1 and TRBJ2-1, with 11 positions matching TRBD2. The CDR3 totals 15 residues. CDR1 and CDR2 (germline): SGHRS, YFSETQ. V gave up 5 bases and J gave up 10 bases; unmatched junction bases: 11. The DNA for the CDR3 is TGCGCCAGCAGTCCCGGGACTAGCGGATTAGGGGAGCAGTTCTTC. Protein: CASSPGTSGLGEQFF.

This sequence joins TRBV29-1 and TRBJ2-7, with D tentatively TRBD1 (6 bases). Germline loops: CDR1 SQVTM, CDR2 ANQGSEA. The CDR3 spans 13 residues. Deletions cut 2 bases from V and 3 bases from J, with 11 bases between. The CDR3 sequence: CSVESGDNYEQYF. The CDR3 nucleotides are TGCAGCGTTGAAAGTGGGGACAACTACGAGCAGTACTTC.

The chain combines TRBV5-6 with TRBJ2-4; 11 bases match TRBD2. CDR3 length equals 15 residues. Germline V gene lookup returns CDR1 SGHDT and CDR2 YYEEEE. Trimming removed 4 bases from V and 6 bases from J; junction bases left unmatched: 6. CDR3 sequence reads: CASSTIAGGRNIQYF. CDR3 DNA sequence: TGTGCCAGCAGCACCATAGCGGGGGGGCGAAACATTCAGTACTTC. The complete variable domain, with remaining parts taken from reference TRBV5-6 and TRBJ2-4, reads DAGVTQSPTHLIKTRGQQVTLRCSPKSGHDTVSWYQQALGQGPQFIFQYYEEEERQRGNFPDRFSGHQFPNYSSELNVNALLLGDSALYLCASSTIAGGRNIQYFGAGTRLSVL.

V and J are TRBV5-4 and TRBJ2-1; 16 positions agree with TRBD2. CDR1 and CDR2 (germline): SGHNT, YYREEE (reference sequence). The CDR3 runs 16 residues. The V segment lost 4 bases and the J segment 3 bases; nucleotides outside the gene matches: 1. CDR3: CASSGTSGRVYNEQFF. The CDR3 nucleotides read TGTGCCAGCAGCGGGACTAGCGGGAGGGTCTACAATGAGCAGTTCTTC.

CDR3 nucleotides: TGTGCCAGCAGCTCCTACAGGGGGGATGAGCAGTTCTTC. The encoded protein is CASSSYRGDEQFF. The J gene is TRBJ2-1, the V gene TRBV9; TRBD1 aligns across 8 bases. With 4 bases clipped from V and 8 bases from J, the junction kept 5 bases outside the gene matches. Germline lookup yields CDR1 SGDLS and CDR2 YYNGEE. This CDR3 region has 13 residues.

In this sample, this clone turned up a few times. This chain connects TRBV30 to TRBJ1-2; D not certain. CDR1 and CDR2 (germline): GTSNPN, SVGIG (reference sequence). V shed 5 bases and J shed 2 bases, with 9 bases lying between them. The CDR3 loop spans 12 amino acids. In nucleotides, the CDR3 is TGTGCCTGGCCGCACAGCAACTATGGCTACACCTTC. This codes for CAWPHSNYGYTF.

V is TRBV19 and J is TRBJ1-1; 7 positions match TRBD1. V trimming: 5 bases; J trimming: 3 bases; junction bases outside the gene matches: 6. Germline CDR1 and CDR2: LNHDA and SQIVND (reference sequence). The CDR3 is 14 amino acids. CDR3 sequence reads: CASSLTGIYTEAFF. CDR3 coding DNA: TGTGCCAGTAGTCTGACAGGGATTTACACTGAAGCTTTCTTT.

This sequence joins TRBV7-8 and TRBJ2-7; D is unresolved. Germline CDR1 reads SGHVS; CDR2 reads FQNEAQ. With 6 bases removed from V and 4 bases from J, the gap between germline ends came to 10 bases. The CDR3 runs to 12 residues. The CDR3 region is CASSIRKYEQYF. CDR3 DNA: TGTGCCAGCAGTATCAGGAAGTACGAGCAGTACTTC.